Shown below are 2 T cell receptor beta chains from a single sample sequenced in a study of identical twins. TCRdb processed the 5' RACE reads anew with MiXCR; each CDR3 protein has one entry. The sample shows 1.5 million to 2 million distinct CDR3 sequences, around 33% of them seen only once. The sequencing sample was made of cord blood. These receptors all come from a newborn girl in good health.

The V call is TRBV12-3 or TRBV12-4, the J call TRBJ2-5; 7 bases map to TRBD2. This CDR3 spans 16 amino acids. V shed 1 base, J shed 2 bases, and the junction held 7 bases outside the gene matches. CDR3: CASSLGASGNQETQYF. The CDR3, as DNA: TGTGCCAGCAGTTTAGGGGCTAGCGGAAATCAAGAGACCCAGTACTTC.

The chain has TRBV19 and TRBJ1-5; no definite D call. Trimming left V 0 bases short and J 10 bases short, with 1 base between. Germline V gives CDR1 LNHDA, CDR2 SQIVND (reference sequence). The CDR3 spans 10 residues. The CDR3 loop is CASSIDPQHF. The DNA of the CDR3 is TGTGCCAGTAGTATAGACCCCCAGCATTTT.